This T cell receptor beta chain was profiled in a study of technical replicates of blood from several donors. V shed 6 bases and J shed 9 bases, with 11 bases lying between them. CDR1 SGHDT and CDR2 YYEEEE come from the germline V gene. The CDR3 length is 11 residues. TCRdb keeps only in-frame clones here, not all; method: immunoSEQ multiplex PCR. The repertoire includes thousands of clones, 90% to 96% of them detected once, and roughly 7.2% sits in the top ten. This sequence originates from a human donor in good health. This chain uses TRBV5-6 with TRBJ2-3; D unclear. Sequenced: PBMCs. The CDR3 sequence: CASTSGLTQYF. In DNA form, the CDR3 reads TGTGCCAGCACATCCGGTCTCACGCAGTATTTT.